This T cell receptor beta chain was captured in a study of PD-1 blockade in classical Hodgkin lymphoma. Only in-frame clones appear in the TCRdb table, and some are missing; sequencing was by immunoSEQ multiplex PCR. This table has some 96,000 clones, roughly 92% appearing once. Germline V CDR1 and CDR2: MNHNS, SASEGT. There are 13 residues in the CDR3. V was cut by 4 bases and J by 0 bases, with 6 bases left in between. Each patient's relapse followed autologous stem cell transplantation, and brentuximab vedotin exposure varied. Source: peripheral blood mononuclear cells (PBMCs), taken at baseline. This receptor was taken from a human donor with classical Hodgkin lymphoma. J is TRBJ2-5 and V is TRBV6-1; no firm D call. As DNA, the CDR3 is TGTGCCAGCAGTGTTCGGTACCAAGAGACCCAGTACTTC. Translating it yields CASSVRYQETQYF.